This TCR beta chain stems from a study of shared clonotypes between healthy human individuals. In the study overall: Donor composition was a couple of women and a few men, aged 18 to 49. General study points: Larger estimated richness was generally seen in naive subsets than in memory subsets. The four-donor shared clonotypes exceeded non-shared clonotypes in generation probability, with non-shared ones scoring lower.

All donors were Caucasian adults living in Nashville, Tennessee. Profiled with immunoSEQ multiplex PCR; TCRdb holds only in-frame clones, not every one. The sample consists of a few million clones, approximately 94% of them appearing once. V was shortened by 0 bases and J by 5 bases, with 12 bases between the two germline ends. CDR1 is SGHRS, CDR2 YFSETQ, per germline. The CDR3 is made up of 14 amino acids. Details on this clone: What it binds is unknown.

Sequencing used naive CD4+ T cells sorted from blood. Subset specified: CD45RA+ positively selected. The chain is built from TRBV5-1 and TRBJ2-7; the D gene is possibly TRBD2 (5 bases). The receptor was derived from a man aged 18 to 30 in good health. The CDR3 here is CASSLGSGNHEQYF. Here the CDR3 DNA reads TGCGCCAGCAGCTTGGGGTCGGGGAACCACGAGCAGTACTTC.